This T cell receptor (beta chain) originates from a study of T cells in Graves' hyperthyroidism and ophthalmopathy. General study findings and limits: Among thyroid clonotypes expanded above 0.001, most also appeared in blood.

The V gene's germline CDR1 is WSHSY and CDR2 SAAADI. The J segment lost 2 bases and the V segment lost 1 base, leaving 4 bases of the junction unmatched. CDR3 size: 16 residues. This clonotype occurred many times. Its antigen is still unknown. Amplification targeted TCR beta CDR3 regions from RNA transcripts. TCR CDR3 regions were first amplified by RT-PCR with HTBI primers. TCRdb used MiXCR to reprocess the multiplex PCR reads, holding one entry per CDR3 protein. This sample has fewer than 500,000 distinct CDR3 sequences, with under 15% found just once. The chain recombines TRBV10-2 with TRBJ2-5, with 10 positions matching TRBD2. The sequence was obtained from a man between 18 and 35 years old with Graves' ophthalmopathy. The sequenced material came from blood. CDR3: CASSEFLAGAQETQYF. Here the CDR3 DNA reads TGCGCCAGCAGTGAGTTTCTAGCGGGGGCACAAGAGACCCAGTACTTC.